This T cell receptor beta chain comes out of a study of blood T cells in healthy people across ages. For the second PCR, which ran for roughly 7 to 11 cycles, a sample-barcoded 5' primer and a J-beta primer mix were used. Through a template-switch adaptor with 12 random nucleotides, each cDNA molecule received a tag. TCRdb reprocessed the 5' RACE reads via MiXCR and lists one record per CDR3 protein. Of under 700,000 distinct CDR3 sequences listed, approximately 25% are singletons. General study findings and limits: Age showed a roughly linear inverse relationship with TCR beta diversity per million T cells.

The CDR3 totals 13 residues. Looked up from germline, CDR1 is GTSNPN and CDR2 is SVGIG (reference sequence). V was pared by 2 bases and J by 8 bases, with 6 bases of the junction left unmatched. As regards this clonotype: Antigen unknown.

These data were also reused for a study on T cells of mothers and their children. That study adds: About 6 children, together with their three healthy Caucasian mothers, made up the donors. From each mother came over 8 million TCR beta CDR3 reads, and from each child came 3 million to 3.5 million.

The chain is built from TRBV30 and TRBJ1-1; 9 bases are a match to TRBD1. Sequenced sample: blood. The clonotype originates from a boy younger than 18 in good health. The CDR3 spells CAWSFRDREEAFF. The CDR3 bases are TGTGCCTGGAGTTTCCGGGACAGGGAAGAAGCTTTCTTT.